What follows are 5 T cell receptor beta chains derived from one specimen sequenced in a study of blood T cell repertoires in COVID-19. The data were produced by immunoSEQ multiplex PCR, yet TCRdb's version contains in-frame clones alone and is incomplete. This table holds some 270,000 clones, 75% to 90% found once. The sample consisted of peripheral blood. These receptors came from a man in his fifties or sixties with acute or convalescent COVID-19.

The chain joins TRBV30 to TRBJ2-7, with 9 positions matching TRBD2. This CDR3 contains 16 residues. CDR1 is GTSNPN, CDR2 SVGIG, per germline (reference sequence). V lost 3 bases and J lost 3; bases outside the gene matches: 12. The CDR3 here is CAWRVQSGGLVYEQYF. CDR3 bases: TGTGCCTGGAGGGTGCAGAGCGGGGGGTTAGTCTACGAGCAGTACTTC. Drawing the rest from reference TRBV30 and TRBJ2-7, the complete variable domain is SQTIHQWPATLVQPVGSPLSLECTVEGTSNPNLYWYRQAAGRGLQLLFYSVGIGQISSEVPQNLSASRPQDRQFILSSKKLLLSDSGFYLCAWRVQSGGLVYEQYFGPGTRLTVT.

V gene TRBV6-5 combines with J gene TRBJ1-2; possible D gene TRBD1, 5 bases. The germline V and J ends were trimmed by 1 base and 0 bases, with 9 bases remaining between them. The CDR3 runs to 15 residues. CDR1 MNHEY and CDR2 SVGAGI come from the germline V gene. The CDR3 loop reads CASSYYRLANYGYTF. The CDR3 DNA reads TGTGCCAGCAGTTACTACAGGTTGGCTAACTATGGCTACACCTTC.

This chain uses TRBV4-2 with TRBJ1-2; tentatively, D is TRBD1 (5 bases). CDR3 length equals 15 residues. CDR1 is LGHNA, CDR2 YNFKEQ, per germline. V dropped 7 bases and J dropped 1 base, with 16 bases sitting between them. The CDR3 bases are TGTGCCAGCAACTCCGCAGGGCGGCGTAACTATGGCTACACCTTC. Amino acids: CASNSAGRRNYGYTF.

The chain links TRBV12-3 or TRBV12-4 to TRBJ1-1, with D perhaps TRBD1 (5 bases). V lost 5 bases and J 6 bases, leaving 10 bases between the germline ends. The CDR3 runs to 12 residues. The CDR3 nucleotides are TGTGCCAGCAGTAGCGGGGGACCTGAAGCTTTCTTT. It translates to CASSSGGPEAFF.

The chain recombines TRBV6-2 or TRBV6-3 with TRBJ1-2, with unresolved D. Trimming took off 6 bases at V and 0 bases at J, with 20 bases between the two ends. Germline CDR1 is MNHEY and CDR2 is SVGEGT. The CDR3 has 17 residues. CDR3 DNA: TGTGCCAGCAGCCACCCAGGCAGACCCTCAGCTAACTATGGCTACACCTTC. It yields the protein CASSHPGRPSANYGYTF.